This T cell receptor (beta chain) is from a study of T cell responses to AZD1222 COVID-19 vaccine. The study's findings and limits: Among spike-specific TCRs, nearly half reportedly target unmutated variant regions. At baseline, just six or seven AZD1222 recipients tested seropositive.

Sequencing used immunoSEQ multiplex PCR; TCRdb keeps in-frame clones, though not all of them. The sample holds 95,000 to 150,000 clones, about 85% seen once. Concerning this clone: Its antigen is as yet unknown.

The CDR3 totals 16 residues. The germline V and J ends were trimmed by 0 bases and 1 base, with 11 bases remaining between them. CDR1 and CDR2 from the germline V gene are SGHAT and FQNNGV. The chain links TRBV11-2 to TRBJ2-3, with D unresolved. The origin of this receptor is an adult in good health. Here the sequenced sample was peripheral blood, taken on day 0 of AZD1222 vaccination. For the CDR3, the DNA is TGTGCCAGCAGCTTAGATCTCGCCCTGGGCACAGATACGCAGTATTTT. As protein: CASSLDLALGTDTQYF.